What follows describes a single T cell receptor beta chain. Its cognate antigen is unknown. This record belongs to a study of Ad26.COV2.S vaccination and SARS-CoV-2 variants. Profiling relied on immunoSEQ multiplex PCR, and the TCRdb table lists in-frame clones only, not all of them. The sample holds under 150,000 clones, roughly 88% seen once. Study-level results: Participants given vaccine showed non-spike TCR breadth similar to that of placebo recipients.

J lost 5 bases, V lost 3 bases, and 6 bases had no gene match. Germline values: CDR1 DFQATT, CDR2 SNEGSKA (reference sequence). The CDR3 has 14 amino acids. The sample consisted of peripheral blood, taken after recovery from COVID-19. The chain employs TRBV20-1 and TRBJ2-7; 11 bases fit TRBD1. This receptor was obtained from a human donor who had recovered from COVID-19. As DNA, the CDR3 is TGCAGTGCTAGTATCGGGACAGGGGGGCACGAGCAGTACTTC. Protein: CSASIGTGGHEQYF.